This T cell receptor (beta chain) is drawn from a study of T cell responses to AZD1222 COVID-19 vaccine. Findings and caveats of the study: White British people made up most donors, females outnumbered males, and clonal diversity was possibly underestimated. Seropositive AZD1222 recipients at baseline numbered only five or six. A reported finding is that nearly half of spike-specific TCRs target unmutated variant regions. Elevations in Spike-specific TCR breadth and depth followed administration of two AZD1222 doses.

Worth noting for this clone: The antigen is undetermined.

The CDR3 is 14 residues long. J was trimmed by 7 bases and V by 7 bases; bases with no gene match: 7. Germline assignment: CDR1 ENHRY and CDR2 SYGVKD. Data came from immunoSEQ multiplex PCR; TCRdb stores just in-frame clones and leaves some out. The data show approximately 150,000 clones, approximately 90% seen once. The clonotype was recovered from an adult in good health. J is TRBJ1-2 and V is TRBV10-3, with 12 bases lining up with TRBD1. The sample consisted of peripheral blood, taken on day 0 of AZD1222 vaccination. The CDR3 sequence is CAINRGTGGFGYTF. The CDR3 DNA reads as TGTGCCATCAACCGCGGGACAGGGGGCTTTGGCTACACCTTC.